This TCR beta chain was identified in a study of molecular identifiers for immune sequencing clone quantification (dated by TCRdb to about 2018). Background on the whole study: For a replicate experiment, RNA from roughly 20,000 or 100,000 naive CD8 T cells was divided into five aliquots, and four of the five aliquots were sequenced. The study was a methods study using CD8 T cells to benchmark molecular-identifier clustering-based TCR repertoire sequencing (MIDCIRS) and TCR RNA copy counting.

Library construction relied on PCR. Sequencer: NextSeq 500. Preparation of bulk TCR libraries followed a previously described approach, with the TCR primers listed in Table S5. Purification of total RNA was performed with the Qiagen AllPrep DNA/RNA kit. Reads from multiple sequencing runs of the same library were pooled before analysis. Turning to the authors' computational methods: Only reads with exact TCR constant sequence were kept, trimmed to 150 nt, and grouped by their 12-nt molecular barcodes. Reads inside each barcode group were sub-clustered using a 15% Levenshtein threshold, and a quality-weighted consensus sequence was constructed for each RNA molecule. Non-functional sequences were filtered out, along with any lower-count sequence sitting one edit away from another sequence. Based on a fit of two negative binomial distributions, barcode sub-clusters having less than 20% of the maximum read count were discarded. TCRdb trimmed the raw reads at Q25, called clones with MiXCR and kept productive beta chains. CDR3 protein duplicates are merged, each entry listing the most common genes and DNA. V and J calls and clone size were set by TCRdb, not the authors. Present in this sample are about 630,000 distinct CDR3 sequences, about 25% of which were seen just once. The ten largest clonotypes hold about 0.73% of the sample.

The CDR3 has 14 amino acids, counting the end cysteine and phenylalanine. This entry keeps only the CDR3 DNA: 42 bases, framed from base 1. The CDR1 and CDR2 encoded by the germline V gene are MDHEN and SYDVKM. V and J lose 6 bases and 4 bases, and a span of 15 bases separates them. Libraries of naive CD8 T cells were generated from about 21,000 to 970,000 sorted cells, with 10%, 30% or 50% of the purified RNA used. Naive CD8 T cells, defined as CD8+CD4-CCR7+CD45RA+, were FACS-sorted into RLT Plus buffer on a BD FACSAria II. Around 10 TCR copies' worth of Jurkat RNA were spiked into roughly 17,000-1,100,000 naive CD8 T cell samples to test detection sensitivity. Enrichment of CD8 T cells was performed with RosetteSep CD8+ T Cell Enrichment Cocktail and Ficoll-Paque, after which ACK red cell lysis was carried out. General study outcomes and caveats: Modeling gave around 3 recovered TCR RNA copies per cell versus around 10 by digital PCR, implying 25% to 30% capture efficiency. Without barcode sub-clustering, chimeric consensus sequences inflated TCR diversity; chimeras reached as high as 47%. The sizes of highly expanded clones could end up underestimated when identical TCR molecules share a barcode. In CMV-specific effector cells, clones with more than 20 RNA copies contained over 99% of molecules, whereas in naive cells such clones contained under 1% of molecules. Spiked-in Jurkat TCR RNA (about ten copies' worth), which is not part of the donor repertoire, was contained in the naive libraries. Spiked-in Jurkat TCR RNA equal to a single cell's worth was reported to be detectable even within 1,100,000 naive CD8 T cells.

This clonotype was observed at least ten times. No antigen is known for it. Base qualities are not at hand, and no much larger clone is one base apart. The source is a human donor in good health. Some libraries in this study had Jurkat cell RNA spiked in. What was sequenced was naive CD8+ T cells from blood, with Jurkat cell RNA spiked in. The cell subset or site label on this specimen signifies: FACS-sorted CD8+CD4-CCR7+CD45RA+ naive T cells. The chain is assembled from TRBV28 and TRBJ1-1; the D gene is perhaps TRBD1, from 6 matching bases. The base sequence is TGTGCCAGCAGAAACAGGGCGGAAGGCACTGAAGCTTTCTTT. Translated, it reads CASRNRAEGTEAFF.